These 7 T cell receptor beta chains originate from one sample sequenced in a study of OX40 agonist ivuxolimab in advanced cancers. The table came from immunoSEQ multiplex PCR; TCRdb's copy has only in-frame clones and leaves some out. The sample lists some 9,800 clones, over 70% occurring once. The sample was CD4+ or CD8+ T cells sorted from blood, taken in a trial of the OX40 agonist ivuxolimab. These receptors came from an adult with an advanced solid tumor such as melanoma, head and neck, liver or kidney cancer.

The chain has TRBV7-9 and TRBJ2-7; TRBD2 agrees at 11 bases. The CDR3 runs 15 residues. J gave up 3 bases and V 6 bases, and 7 bases lay outside the gene matches. Germline V gene data show CDR1 as SEHNR and CDR2 as FQNEAQ (reference sequence). In DNA, the CDR3 is TGTGCCAGCAGTCAAGGGACTAGCGGTCTCTACGAGCAGTACTTC. Protein sequence: CASSQGTSGLYEQYF.

This chain links TRBV28 with TRBJ1-2, with D perhaps matching TRBD1 (6 bases). In germline, CDR1 is MDHEN, CDR2 SYDVKM. CDR3 length: 14 residues. V lost 3 bases and J 8 bases, leaving 16 bases between the germline ends. The CDR3 is CASSFSRTASGYTF. The CDR3 DNA follows: TGTGCCAGCAGTTTTTCCCGGACAGCTTCAGGCTACACCTTC.

By share of the sample, this clone is medium-sized (0.01 to 0.1%). V gene TRBV6-1 combines with J gene TRBJ1-1, with D hard to call. Germline loops: CDR1 MNHNS, CDR2 SASEGT. This CDR3 spans 11 amino acids. Trimming cost V 6 bases and J 0 bases, with 2 bases left between them. DNA of the CDR3: TGTGCCAGCAGAGTGAACACTGAAGCTTTCTTT. It encodes CASRVNTEAFF.

This chain joins TRBV7-9 and TRBJ1-1; D not resolved. CDR1 is SEHNR, CDR2 FQNEAQ, per germline (reference sequence). This CDR3 has 12 amino acids. V dropped 3 bases and J dropped 5 bases, with 7 bases sitting between them. The CDR3 sequence: CASSFGWTEAFF. DNA of the CDR3: TGTGCCAGCAGCTTCGGGTGGACTGAAGCTTTCTTT.

This clone appeared once. The chain carries TRBV7-2 and TRBJ2-1, with D possibly TRBD2 on 7 matching bases. Germline V gene sequence: CDR1 SGHTA, CDR2 FQGNSA. The CDR3 contains 18 residues. Trimming cost V 1 base and J 0 bases, with 16 bases left between them. The CDR3 nucleotides are TGTGCCAGCAGCTTAGTAGGGGGGGAGAGCCCCTCCTACAATGAGCAGTTCTTC. Encoded protein: CASSLVGGESPSYNEQFF.

The sample holds one count of this clone. The V call is TRBV5-1, the J call TRBJ2-3; 14 bases are a match to TRBD2. The V gene end was trimmed by 4 bases and the J gene end by 5 bases; junction bases not matched to a gene: 6. The length of the CDR3 is 16 residues. Per the germline V gene, CDR1 is SGHRS and CDR2 is YFSETQ. The chain's CDR3 is CASSLGLAGARDTQYF. The CDR3 coding sequence is TGCGCCAGCAGCCTGGGACTAGCGGGAGCCAGAGATACGCAGTATTTT.

This chain uses TRBV7-8 with TRBJ2-1; D remains ambiguous. Germline CDR1 and CDR2: SGHVS and FQNEAQ. There are 14 residues in the CDR3. V was cut by 5 bases and J by 4 bases, with 12 bases left in between. As DNA, the CDR3 is TGTGCCAGCAGCCCCCTGACCGAGTACAATGAGCAGTTCTTC. Translated, it gives CASSPLTEYNEQFF.